This paragraph covers one T cell receptor (beta chain) sequence. This sample was taken from a study of blood T cell repertoires in COVID-19. About the study: COVID-19 samples collected from the United States, Italy and Spain covered acute and convalescent phases. From T cells, B-cell-depleted T cells, or PBMCs came the material, which was cDNA or gDNA.

Authors' analysis steps: Cell counts per sample came from amplifying reference gene primers. TCRdb's copy holds only in-frame clones and misses some; the assay was immunoSEQ multiplex PCR. V and J calls and clone size are copied from that table; D and trimming were computed from the DNA. The repertoire holds 200,000 to 300,000 clones, with roughly 88% as singletons. The CDR3 is 18 residues long. CDR1 and CDR2 from the germline V gene are SGHNT and YYREEE (reference sequence). V lost 4 bases, J lost 7 bases, and 17 bases stayed unmatched. J is TRBJ2-2 and V is TRBV5-4; 9 bases line up with TRBD2. The origin of this receptor is a man aged 35-49 years who had recovered from COVID-19. The sequenced material came from peripheral blood. CDR3 coding DNA: TGTGCCAGCAGCCCCCCCGGGGGGGCGGGAGGGCCAATCGGGGAGCTGTTTTTT. Residues: CASSPPGGAGGPIGELFF.